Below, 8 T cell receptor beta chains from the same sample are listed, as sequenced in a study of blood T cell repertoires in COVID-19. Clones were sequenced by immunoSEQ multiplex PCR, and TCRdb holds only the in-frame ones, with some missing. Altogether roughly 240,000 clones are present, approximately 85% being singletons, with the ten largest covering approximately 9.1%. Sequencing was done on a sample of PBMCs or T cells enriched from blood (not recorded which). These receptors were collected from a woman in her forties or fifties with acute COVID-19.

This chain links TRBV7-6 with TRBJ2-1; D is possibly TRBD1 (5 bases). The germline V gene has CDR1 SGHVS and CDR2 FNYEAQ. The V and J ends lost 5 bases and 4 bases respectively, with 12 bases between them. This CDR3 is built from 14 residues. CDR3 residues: CASSPGPGYNEQFF. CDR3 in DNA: TGTGCCAGCAGCCCCGGGCCAGGGTACAATGAGCAGTTCTTC. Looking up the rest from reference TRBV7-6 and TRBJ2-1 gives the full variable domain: GAGVSQSPRYKVTKRGQDVALRCDPISGHVSLYWYRQALGQGPEFLTYFNYEAQQDKSGLPNDRFSAERPEGSISTLTIQRTEQRDSAMYRCASSPGPGYNEQFFGPGTRLTVL.

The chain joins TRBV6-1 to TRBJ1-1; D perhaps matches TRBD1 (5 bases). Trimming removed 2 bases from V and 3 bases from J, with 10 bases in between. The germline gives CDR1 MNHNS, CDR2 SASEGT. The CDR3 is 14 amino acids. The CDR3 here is CASSEWGDDTEAFF. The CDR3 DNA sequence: TGTGCCAGCAGTGAATGGGGGGACGACACTGAAGCTTTCTTT.

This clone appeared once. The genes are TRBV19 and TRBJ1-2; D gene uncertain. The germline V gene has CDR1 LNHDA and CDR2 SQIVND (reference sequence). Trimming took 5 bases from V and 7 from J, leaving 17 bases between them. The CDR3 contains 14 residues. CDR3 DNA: TGTGCCAGTAGTTCCCCCGACGGGGTGGGTGGCTACACCTTC. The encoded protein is CASSSPDGVGGYTF.

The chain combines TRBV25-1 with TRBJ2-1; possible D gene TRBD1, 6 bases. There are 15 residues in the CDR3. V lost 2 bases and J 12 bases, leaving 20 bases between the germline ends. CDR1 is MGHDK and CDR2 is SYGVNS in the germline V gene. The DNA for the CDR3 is TGTGCCAGCAGTGAAAATGTGTATACAGGGCAACGGCAGTTCTTC. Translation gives CASSENVYTGQRQFF.

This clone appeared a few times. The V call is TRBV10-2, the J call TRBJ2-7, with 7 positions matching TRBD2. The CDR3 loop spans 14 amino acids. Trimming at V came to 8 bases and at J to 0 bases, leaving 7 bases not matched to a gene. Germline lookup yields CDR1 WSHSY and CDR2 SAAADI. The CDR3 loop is CASSAGTNSYEQYF. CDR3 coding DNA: TGCGCCAGCTCGGCCGGGACTAACTCCTACGAGCAGTACTTC.

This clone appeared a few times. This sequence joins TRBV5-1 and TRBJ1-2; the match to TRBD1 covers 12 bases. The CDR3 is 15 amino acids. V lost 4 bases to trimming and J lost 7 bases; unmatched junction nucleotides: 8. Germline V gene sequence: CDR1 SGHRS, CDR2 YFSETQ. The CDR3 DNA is TGCGCCAGCAGCCCGGGACAGGGGGCAGTTGGTGGCTACACCTTC. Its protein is CASSPGQGAVGGYTF. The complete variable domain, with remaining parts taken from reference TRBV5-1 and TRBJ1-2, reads KAGVTQTPRYLIKTRGQQVTLSCSPISGHRSVSWYQQTPGQGLQFLFEYFSETQRNKGNFPGRFSGRQFSNSRSEMNVSTLELGDSALYLCASSPGQGAVGGYTFGSGTRLTVV.

The CDR3 reads CASSPQEGVAFF. CDR3 nucleotide sequence: TGTGCCAGCTCACCACAGGAAGGAGTAGCTTTCTTT. The rearrangement links TRBV18 to TRBJ1-1, with D uncertain. Trimming took off 1 base at V and 10 bases at J, with 10 bases between the two ends. CDR3 length: 12 residues. CDR1 is KGHSH and CDR2 is LQKENI in the germline V gene.

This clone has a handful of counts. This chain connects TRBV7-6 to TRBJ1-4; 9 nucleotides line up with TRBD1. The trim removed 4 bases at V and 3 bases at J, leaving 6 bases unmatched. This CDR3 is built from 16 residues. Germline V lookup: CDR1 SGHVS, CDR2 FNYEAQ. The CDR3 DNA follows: TGTGCCAGCAGCTCGGCCGGGACAGGGCCTAATGAAAAACTGTTTTTT. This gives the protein CASSSAGTGPNEKLFF.